This passage covers 26 T cell receptor beta chains from one sample sequenced in a study of CD8+ T cells in alopecia areata (dated by TCRdb to the late 2010s). Libraries were built with the immunoSEQ multiplex PCR assay. For TCR sequencing, RNA was extracted from every sample and reverse transcribed into cDNA to serve as template. TCRdb took over this immuneACCESS table, retaining in-frame rearrangements with V and J assigned. Such tables are incomplete; in checked studies, under half of the missing clones stem from an unresolved V gene, and the remainder is unexplained. The table for this sample lists under 130,000 clones; around 86% of them were counted only once. The ten biggest clones cover 8.5% to 14% of the sample. The intended sense of this specimen's treatment or condition label: oral pan-JAK inhibitor, 5-10 mg twice daily. Sequenced here: CD8+ T cells sorted from blood, sampled between weeks 30 and 35, from a patient treated with tofacitinib. The receptor set was obtained from a human donor with alopecia areata.

V and J are TRBV6-5 and TRBJ2-1; D uncertain. Germline V lookup: CDR1 MNHEY, CDR2 SVGAGI. Trimming removed 0 bases from V and 1 base from J, with 4 bases in between. The CDR3 has 14 residues. The DNA for the CDR3 is TGTGCCAGCAGTTACTCAGGGTCCTACAATGAGCAGTTCTTC. Its translation: CASSYSGSYNEQFF.

The chain has TRBV9 and TRBJ2-2, with D unresolved. Germline V CDR1 and CDR2: SGDLS, YYNGEE. CDR3 length: 16 residues. Trimming took off 4 bases at V and 7 bases at J, with 20 bases between the two ends. The DNA for the CDR3 is TGTGCCAGCAGCCCCCAAAGCCTGACCGGTGGCGGGGAGCTGTTTTTT. Its protein product is CASSPQSLTGGGELFF.

The rearrangement links TRBV27 to TRBJ2-7, with D unresolved. Germline V gives CDR1 MNHEY, CDR2 SMNVEV (reference sequence). The CDR3 extends over 13 amino acids. The V gene lost 0 bases and the J gene lost 7 bases, with 10 bases spanning the gap. Written as DNA, the CDR3 is TGTGCCAGCAGTTTATCGATAATTGGGGAGCAGTACTTC. As protein: CASSLSIIGEQYF.

The rearrangement uses TRBV7-9 and TRBJ2-7; tentative D call: TRBD2 (5 bases). This CDR3 contains 15 residues. Germline V gene data show CDR1 as SEHNR and CDR2 as FQNEAQ (reference sequence). V lost 5 bases and J 4 bases, leaving 18 bases between the germline ends. In DNA, the CDR3 is TGTGCCAGCAGCGCCCCCGGTGAGGGAATGTACGAGCAGTACTTC. This translates into CASSAPGEGMYEQYF.

The rearrangement uses TRBV9 and TRBJ2-7, with TRBD2 matching over 7 bases. The CDR3 is made up of 15 amino acids. V gave up 0 bases and J gave up 1 base; unmatched junction bases: 4. Germline V lookup: CDR1 SGDLS, CDR2 YYNGEE. The CDR3, as DNA: TGTGCCAGCAGCGTAGAGGGGCGGGGGTCCTACGAGCAGTACTTC. Translated: CASSVEGRGSYEQYF.

The chain employs TRBV29-1 and TRBJ2-3; tentative D call: TRBD1 (7 bases). This CDR3 has 13 amino acids. Trimming left V 3 bases short and J 5 bases short, with 12 bases between. The germline V gene encodes CDR1 SQVTM and CDR2 ANQGSEA. This CDR3 is CSVEEGARDTQYF. The DNA of the CDR3 is TGCAGCGTTGAGGAGGGGGCTCGAGATACGCAGTATTTT.

The gene calls are TRBV7-6 and TRBJ2-3; 7 bases are a match to TRBD2. Germline CDR1 and CDR2: SGHVS and FNYEAQ. The length of the CDR3 is 16 residues. V was clipped by 7 bases and J by 2 bases; unmatched bases: 12. In DNA form, the CDR3 reads TGTGCCAGCACCATTGTTGAGGGACTATCCACAGATACGCAGTATTTT. Protein: CASTIVEGLSTDTQYF.

The V call is TRBV4-1, the J call TRBJ2-7, with 8 bases identical to TRBD1. The CDR3 has 17 residues. Per the germline V gene, CDR1 is MGHRA and CDR2 is YSYEKL. V dropped 4 bases and J dropped 1; count of bases not matched to a gene: 12. The CDR3 sequence is CASSPPPGQEDSYEQYF. CDR3 sequence (DNA): TGCGCCAGCAGCCCACCTCCGGGACAGGAAGATTCCTACGAGCAGTACTTC.

This chain links TRBV5-1 with TRBJ2-1, with D maybe TRBD1 (6 bases). This CDR3 region has 13 residues. Germline V gene data show CDR1 as SGHRS and CDR2 as YFSETQ. Trimming shortened V by 4 bases and J by 4 bases, and 9 bases separated the two germline ends. The CDR3 region has the DNA TGCGCCAGCAGCGACACAGGGTACAATGAGCAGTTCTTC. Amino acids: CASSDTGYNEQFF.

This chain connects TRBV7-8 to TRBJ1-1; D remains unclear. Germline-derived CDR1 and CDR2 are SGHVS and FQNEAQ. The CDR3 contains 14 residues. The germline V and J ends were trimmed by 5 bases and 2 bases, with 12 bases remaining between them. The CDR3 sequence is CASSTPAVNTEAFF. Here the CDR3 DNA reads TGTGCCAGCAGCACTCCGGCAGTTAACACTGAAGCTTTCTTT.

The chain couples TRBV7-3 to TRBJ2-3, with TRBD2 matching over 7 bases. The CDR3 totals 16 residues. Germline trimming cut 5 bases from V and 3 bases from J; bases unmatched to any gene: 11. Germline assignment: CDR1 SGHTA and CDR2 FQGTGA. DNA of the CDR3: TGTGCCAGCAGCCTCTATGGGGGGGAGTTAACAGATACGCAGTATTTT. It yields the protein CASSLYGGELTDTQYF.

V and J are TRBV5-6 and TRBJ2-7, with D possibly matching TRBD1 (6 bases). This CDR3 contains 14 residues. V was shortened by 3 bases and J by 1 base, with 11 bases between the two germline ends. In germline, CDR1 is SGHDT, CDR2 YYEEEE. The CDR3 here is CASSSEQGSYEQYF. The CDR3 DNA reads TGTGCCAGCAGCTCCGAACAGGGATCCTACGAGCAGTACTTC.

This clone was detected a few times. The chain combines TRBV29-1 with TRBJ2-6; possibly TRBD1 or TRBD2 for D (7 bases each). The CDR3 loop spans 16 amino acids. Between the trimmed V and J ends, which lost 4 bases and 4 bases, there was a span of 17 bases. Germline V lookup: CDR1 SQVTM, CDR2 ANQGSEA. The CDR3 loop reads CSVAGGEVAGANVLTF. The CDR3 nucleotides read TGCAGCGTTGCAGGGGGGGAAGTAGCCGGGGCCAACGTCCTGACTTTC.

The CDR3 DNA reads as TGTGCCATCAGGGCCGAAGGGCGGACTTACAATGAGCAGTTCTTC. Its translation is CAIRAEGRTYNEQFF. The V gene is TRBV10-3, the J gene TRBJ2-1, with D possibly matching TRBD2 (5 bases). The CDR3 extends over 15 amino acids. Trimming took 6 bases from V and 4 from J, leaving 16 bases between them. The germline gives CDR1 ENHRY, CDR2 SYGVKD.

This sequence joins TRBV10-3 and TRBJ2-3, with D uncertain. Germline V gene sequence: CDR1 ENHRY, CDR2 SYGVKD. This CDR3 is built from 13 residues. V was trimmed by 10 bases and J by 5 bases, leaving 16 bases between them. The DNA of the CDR3 is TGTGCCAGCACAGCGTTAGTTCAAGATACGCAGTATTTT. Encoded protein: CASTALVQDTQYF.

The chain carries TRBV27 and TRBJ1-1; D gene unclear. Per germline, CDR1 MNHEY and CDR2 SMNVEV (reference sequence). V was trimmed by 8 bases and J by 4 bases, leaving 14 bases between them. The CDR3 is made up of 13 amino acids. The CDR3 DNA reads TGTGCCAGCGGCCCGGGAGGGCCCACTGAAGCTTTCTTT. It specifies CASGPGGPTEAFF.

This rearrangement joins TRBV6-5 to TRBJ2-3, with D perhaps assigned TRBD1 or TRBD2 (6 bases each). Per germline, CDR1 MNHEY and CDR2 SVGAGI. The V and J ends lost 0 bases and 6 bases respectively, with 10 bases between them. CDR3 size: 14 residues. The CDR3 sequence is CASSYSEGGDTQYF. CDR3 sequence (DNA): TGTGCCAGCAGTTACTCTGAAGGGGGGGATACGCAGTATTTT.

The chain is built from TRBV7-9 and TRBJ2-7, with 12 nucleotides matching TRBD2. The CDR3 contains 15 residues. V gave up 5 bases and J gave up 4 bases; unmatched junction bases: 6. Looked up from germline, CDR1 is SEHNR and CDR2 is FQNEAQ (reference sequence). The CDR3 loop reads CASSRTTSGSYEQYF. In DNA, the CDR3 is TGTGCCAGCAGCCGTACGACTAGCGGGAGTTACGAGCAGTACTTC.

The chain is built from TRBV7-9 and TRBJ2-5; D is unclear. The CDR3 has 13 amino acids. CDR1 and CDR2 (germline): SEHNR, FQNEAQ (reference sequence). The V gene lost 5 bases and the J gene lost 4 bases, with 11 bases spanning the gap. The CDR3 nucleotides are TGTGCCAGCAGCACCGTCGCTTTAGAGACCCAGTACTTC. This translates into CASSTVALETQYF.

The V and J genes are TRBV7-2 and TRBJ2-1; 12 positions match TRBD2. From germline, CDR1 is SGHTA and CDR2 FQGNSA. This CDR3 is built from 16 residues. Trimming cost V 3 bases and J 4 bases; bases outside gene matches: 4. In nucleotides, the CDR3 is TGTGCCAGCAGCTTTTGGACTAGCGGGACTTACAATGAGCAGTTCTTC. Its translation is CASSFWTSGTYNEQFF. The whole variable domain, filled in from reference TRBV7-2 and TRBJ2-1, reads GAGVSQSPSNKVTEKGKDVELRCDPISGHTALYWYRQSLGQGLEFLIYFQGNSAPDKSGLPSDRFSAERTGGSVSTLTIQRTQQEDSAVYLCASSFWTSGTYNEQFFGPGTRLTVL.

This sequence joins TRBV25-1 and TRBJ2-5; D not resolved. Trimming left V 1 base short and J 3 bases short, with 9 bases between. Germline V gene lookup returns CDR1 MGHDK and CDR2 SYGVNS. CDR3 length: 14 residues. DNA of the CDR3: TGTGCCAGCAGTGAATGGCGGACGGAAGAGACCCAGTACTTC. This translates into CASSEWRTEETQYF.

The chain carries TRBV29-1 and TRBJ1-2; D not resolved. Trimming cost V 1 base and J 4 bases, with 10 bases left between them. CDR3 length: 13 amino acids. Germline lookup yields CDR1 SQVTM and CDR2 ANQGSEA. The CDR3 nucleotides read TGCAGCGTTGAAGGCCTTCAGGTCTATGGCTACACCTTC. It codes for CSVEGLQVYGYTF.

V and J are TRBV27 and TRBJ1-2, with 10 bases identical to TRBD1. Germline CDR1 MNHEY, CDR2 SMNVEV (reference sequence). The CDR3 is made up of 16 amino acids. The V segment lost 3 bases and the J segment 6 bases; nucleotides outside the gene matches: 10. The CDR3 bases are TGTGCCAGCAGTTTTCAGGGGACAGGGGATTTCCATGGCTACACCTTC. This sequence encodes CASSFQGTGDFHGYTF.

The chain employs TRBV29-1 and TRBJ2-7, with 8 bases lining up with TRBD1. The CDR3 consists of 14 residues. CDR1 and CDR2 (germline): SQVTM, ANQGSEA. V gave up 1 base and J gave up 3 bases; unmatched junction bases: 5. The CDR3 spells CSVEGTGTSYEQYF. CDR3 in DNA: TGCAGCGTTGAAGGGACAGGGACCAGCTACGAGCAGTACTTC.

The chain has TRBV4-2 and TRBJ1-5; a possible D gene is TRBD1 (6 bases). The germline V and J ends were trimmed by 0 bases and 3 bases, with 18 bases remaining between them. The CDR3 loop spans 18 amino acids. CDR1 LGHNA and CDR2 YNFKEQ come from the germline V gene. CDR3 amino acids: CASSQDETGWNANQPQHF. CDR3 in DNA: TGTGCCAGCAGCCAAGATGAAACAGGGTGGAATGCCAATCAGCCCCAGCATTTT.

The chain uses TRBV2 and TRBJ2-1; a possible D gene is TRBD2 (6 bases). V lost 7 bases and J lost 0, with 7 bases in between. There are 13 residues in the CDR3. CDR1 is SNHLY, CDR2 FYNNEI, per germline. The CDR3 coding sequence is TGTGCCAGCATTAGCGGCTCCTACAATGAGCAGTTCTTC. Its protein product is CASISGSYNEQFF.